This passage covers 24 T cell receptor beta chains from one sample sequenced in a study of cytomegalovirus exposure and HLA in healthy donors. Repertoires were generated with immunoSEQ multiplex PCR, while TCRdb's copy carries only in-frame clones and drops some. The sample lists over 120,000 clones, roughly nine tenths occurring once. Sequencing used PBMCs. These receptors came from a young woman in good health and CMV-seropositive.

The rearrangement uses TRBV19 and TRBJ1-3; 7 bases align to TRBD1. CDR1 is LNHDA and CDR2 is SQIVND in the germline V gene (reference sequence). The CDR3 is made up of 14 amino acids. After removal of 6 bases from V and 1 base from J, the junction contained 3 bases not matched to a gene. The CDR3 is CASSPGQSGNTIYF. CDR3 nucleotides: TGTGCCAGTAGCCCGGGACAGTCTGGAAACACCATATATTTT. Full variable domain (rest looked up from reference TRBV19 and TRBJ1-3): DGGITQSPKYLFRKEGQNVTLSCEQNLNHDAMYWYRQDPGQGLRLIYYSQIVNDFQKGDIAEGYSVSREKKESFPLTVTSAQKNPTAFYLCASSPGQSGNTIYFGEGSWLTVV.

V and J are TRBV29-1 and TRBJ2-2; D gene unclear. With 6 bases removed from V and 4 bases from J, the gap between germline ends came to 12 bases. Germline values: CDR1 SQVTM, CDR2 ANQGSEA. The CDR3 is 13 amino acids. This CDR3 is CSVGETLTGELFF. The CDR3 region has the DNA TGCAGCGTCGGAGAGACTCTCACCGGGGAGCTGTTTTTT.

The rearrangement links TRBV6-6 to TRBJ2-1; 13 bases line up with TRBD2. V gave up 4 bases and J gave up 6 bases; unmatched junction bases: 3. The germline V gene has CDR1 MNHNY and CDR2 SVGAGI (reference sequence). The CDR3 spans 15 residues. CDR3 region: CASSWTSGGVNEQFF. Here the CDR3 DNA reads TGTGCCAGCAGTTGGACTAGCGGGGGAGTCAATGAGCAGTTCTTC.

This clone was observed a few times. The chain links TRBV4-1 to TRBJ2-7; 9 positions agree with TRBD1. After removal of 0 bases from V and 4 bases from J, the junction contained 7 bases not matched to a gene. Germline-derived CDR1 and CDR2 are MGHRA and YSYEKL. The CDR3 runs 16 residues. CDR3 sequence: CASSQEWTGVSYEQYF. The DNA of the CDR3 is TGCGCCAGCAGCCAAGAATGGACAGGGGTATCGTACGAGCAGTACTTC.

This clone was seen once. J is TRBJ2-1 and V is TRBV6-1, with D possibly matching TRBD1 (6 bases). V lost 6 bases and J lost 8, with 8 bases in between. The CDR3 extends over 11 amino acids. Germline-derived CDR1 and CDR2 are MNHNS and SASEGT. The CDR3 DNA reads TGTGCCAGCAGGTCAGGGGATGAGCAGTTCTTC. Protein: CASRSGDEQFF.

This chain links TRBV7-9 with TRBJ2-5, with D maybe TRBD1 (6 bases). Germline lookup yields CDR1 SEHNR and CDR2 FQNEAQ (reference sequence). Trimming took 3 bases from V and 2 from J, leaving 7 bases between them. This CDR3 is built from 13 residues. The CDR3 DNA reads as TGTGCCAGCAGCTTCGGACAGCAAGAGACCCAGTACTTC. The encoded protein is CASSFGQQETQYF.

Remarks on this clone: Other DNA sequences within the sample encode an identical CDR3. The chain combines TRBV6-5 with TRBJ2-3, with D possibly being TRBD1 (5 bases). This CDR3 is 12 amino acids long. V shed 3 bases and J shed 6 bases, with 7 bases lying between them. Germline CDR1 MNHEY, CDR2 SVGAGI. CDR3 nucleotides: TGTGCCAGCAGTTATCCAGGGGATACGCAGTATTTT. Its protein product is CASSYPGDTQYF.

The chain combines TRBV2 with TRBJ1-6; 9 positions agree with TRBD1. The trim removed 5 bases at V and 0 bases at J, leaving 5 bases unmatched. The CDR3 has 17 residues. The germline CDR1 and CDR2 sequences are SNHLY and FYNNEI. For the CDR3, the DNA is TGTGCCAGCAGTTCCGGGACAGGGAGCTCCTATAATTCACCCCTCCACTTT. It specifies CASSSGTGSSYNSPLHF.

The chain uses TRBV19 and TRBJ2-2, with D perhaps matching TRBD2 (5 bases). Germline loops: CDR1 LNHDA, CDR2 SQIVND (reference sequence). The CDR3 has 13 residues. V shed 3 bases and J shed 5 bases, with 7 bases lying between them. Written as DNA, the CDR3 is TGTGCCAGTAGTATTGTAGCGACCGGGGAGCTGTTTTTT. It specifies CASSIVATGELFF.

The chain is built from TRBV9 and TRBJ2-7; D might be TRBD2 (6 bases). Germline CDR1 SGDLS, CDR2 YYNGEE. CDR3 size: 14 residues. V shed 2 bases and J shed 0 bases, with 9 bases lying between them. The CDR3 is CASSVLGSSYEQYF. As DNA, the CDR3 is TGTGCCAGCAGCGTCCTCGGGAGCTCCTACGAGCAGTACTTC.

The chain combines TRBV5-1 with TRBJ1-1; perhaps TRBD1 as D (6 bases). The V gene's germline CDR1 is SGHRS and CDR2 YFSETQ. Trimming shortened V by 2 bases and J by 1 base, and 12 bases separated the two germline ends. The CDR3 has 15 amino acids. The CDR3 bases are TGCGCCAGCAGCTTCAGGGGATCGGGGAACACTGAAGCTTTCTTT. Translating it yields CASSFRGSGNTEAFF.

The chain carries TRBV19 and TRBJ2-7; TRBD1 is a possible D gene (6 bases). The V gene's germline CDR1 is LNHDA and CDR2 SQIVND (reference sequence). V lost 3 bases and J lost 5, with 11 bases in between. CDR3 length: 13 residues. The CDR3 is CASSIRRGDEQYF. CDR3 coding DNA: TGTGCCAGTAGTATTCGCAGGGGCGACGAGCAGTACTTC.

This rearrangement joins TRBV7-6 to TRBJ2-4; 7 positions agree with TRBD1. The CDR3 spans 14 residues. Germline V gene data show CDR1 as SGHVS and CDR2 as FNYEAQ. Trimming cost V 1 base and J 6 bases; bases outside gene matches: 3. The CDR3 DNA is TGTGCCAGCAGCTTAGGAGGGGGCGCAAACATTCAGTACTTC. This gives the protein CASSLGGGANIQYF.

Comment on this clone: In the same sample, other DNA sequences code for this CDR3. V and J are TRBV28 and TRBJ1-1, with no clear D. The CDR3 spans 12 residues. V lost 2 bases, J lost 2 bases, and 3 bases lay in between. Per germline, CDR1 MDHEN and CDR2 SYDVKM. This CDR3 is CASSLLNTEAFF. The CDR3 DNA is TGTGCCAGCAGTTTACTTAACACTGAAGCTTTCTTT.

The CDR3 here is CASRPTHRQGAYEQYF. The CDR3 DNA is TGTGCCAGCAGACCCACCCACAGGCAGGGGGCCTACGAGCAGTACTTC. This chain links TRBV11-2 with TRBJ2-7; 7 nucleotides line up with TRBD1. Trimming at V came to 6 bases and at J to 2 bases, leaving 13 bases not matched to a gene. The germline CDR1 and CDR2 sequences are SGHAT and FQNNGV. The CDR3 has 16 residues. Filled out from reference TRBV11-2 and TRBJ2-7, the complete variable domain reads EAGVAQSPRYKIIEKRQSVAFWCNPISGHATLYWYQQILGQGPKLLIQFQNNGVVDDSQLPKDRFSAERLKGVDSTLKIQPAKLEDSAVYLCASRPTHRQGAYEQYFGPGTRLTVT.

In this sample, this clone turned up once. The chain links TRBV4-1 to TRBJ1-4; a weak D match, TRBD1 (5 bases). The CDR3 totals 15 residues. Trimming stripped 1 base from V and 5 bases from J, with 11 bases between. CDR1 and CDR2 from the germline V gene are MGHRA and YSYEKL. CDR3 nucleotides: TGCGCCAGCAGCCAAGTCGGGGGGATAAATGAAAAACTGTTTTTT. Its translation: CASSQVGGINEKLFF.

V gene TRBV29-1 combines with J gene TRBJ1-6; possible D gene TRBD1, 6 bases. Germline CDR1 is SQVTM and CDR2 is ANQGSEA. With 5 bases removed from V and 8 bases from J, the gap between germline ends came to 19 bases. The CDR3 runs to 15 residues. CDR3 nucleotide sequence: TGCAGCGTTCGATTGAAAGGGGGTGCAGATTCACCCCTCCACTTT. This codes for CSVRLKGGADSPLHF.

This clone was observed a few times. The rearrangement links TRBV19 to TRBJ1-6, with D unresolved. This CDR3 is 11 amino acids long. Germline V gives CDR1 LNHDA, CDR2 SQIVND (reference sequence). Trimming removed 9 bases at V and 10 bases at J, with 10 bases between. The CDR3 is CARPLESPLHF. The DNA for the CDR3 is TGTGCCAGACCCCTAGAATCACCCCTCCACTTT.

The chain employs TRBV5-1 and TRBJ2-1; D remains unclear. Per germline, CDR1 SGHRS and CDR2 YFSETQ. The V and J ends lost 1 base and 1 base respectively, with 12 bases between them. There are 16 residues in the CDR3. CDR3 sequence: CASSLMGRRSYNEQFF. In DNA form, the CDR3 reads TGCGCCAGCAGCTTGATGGGCAGGCGATCCTACAATGAGCAGTTCTTC.

The chain joins TRBV2 to TRBJ2-5; 10 nucleotides match TRBD1. Per germline, CDR1 SNHLY and CDR2 FYNNEI. This CDR3 contains 14 residues. The trim removed 5 bases at V and 4 bases at J, leaving 4 bases unmatched. The CDR3 nucleotides read TGTGCCAGCAGTCCCGGGACAGGGGTAGAGACCCAGTACTTC. This sequence encodes CASSPGTGVETQYF. Combining the CDR3 with reference TRBV2 and TRBJ2-5 gives the whole variable domain EPEVTQTPSHQVTQMGQEVILRCVPISNHLYFYWYRQILGQKVEFLVSFYNNEISEKSEIFDDQFSVERPDGSNFTLKIRSTKLEDSAMYFCASSPGTGVETQYFGPGTRLLVL.

This rearrangement joins TRBV5-1 to TRBJ2-5, with 7 bases lining up with TRBD2. Germline V CDR1 and CDR2: SGHRS, YFSETQ. V was pared by 4 bases and J by 2 bases, with 11 bases of the junction left unmatched. The CDR3 covers 16 residues. CDR3 region: CASSNLAAYSQETQYF. DNA for the CDR3: TGCGCCAGCAGCAATCTAGCGGCGTATTCACAAGAGACCCAGTACTTC.

The chain joins TRBV2 to TRBJ2-3; no clear D. The V end lost 7 bases, the J end lost 4 bases, and 15 bases lay between the germline ends. The CDR3 loop spans 14 amino acids. Germline-derived CDR1 and CDR2 are SNHLY and FYNNEI. CDR3 DNA: TGTGCCAGCATGAGACTCCCATCTCCAGATACGCAGTATTTT. Amino acids: CASMRLPSPDTQYF.

This clone was detected only once. The chain uses TRBV6-5 and TRBJ2-1, with D perhaps TRBD2 (5 bases). The CDR3 is made up of 11 amino acids. Germline CDR1 is MNHEY and CDR2 is SVGAGI. Trimming stripped 7 bases from V and 8 bases from J, with 9 bases between. This CDR3 is CASTAVDEQFF. The CDR3 nucleotides read TGTGCCAGCACAGCGGTTGATGAGCAGTTCTTC.

This chain uses TRBV28 with TRBJ2-5; a possible D gene is TRBD2 (7 bases). Trimming left V 6 bases short and J 1 base short, with 12 bases between. CDR3 length equals 14 residues. Germline loops: CDR1 MDHEN, CDR2 SYDVKM. The CDR3 region is CASRGGGVQETQYF. DNA of the CDR3: TGTGCCAGCAGAGGGGGGGGAGTCCAAGAGACCCAGTACTTC.